This record looks at one TCR beta chain sequence and its context. Its antigen is unidentified. The sample originates from a study of cytomegalovirus exposure and HLA in healthy donors. Healthy bone marrow donors made up the donors. Broader study findings: Some V segments could not be told apart, so they were left out, TRBV6-2 and TRBV6-3 among them. CMV serostatus was the sole immune exposure data available. A later analysis associated some 18,000 TCR beta sequences with HLA alleles at a 0.05 false discovery rate.

Germline CDR1 and CDR2: LNHDA and SQIVND (reference sequence). The CDR3 loop spans 15 amino acids. Trimming took 4 bases from V and 2 from J, leaving 14 bases between them. With 60 Vbeta and 13 Jbeta primers, the PCR was carried out. Assay: immunoSEQ multiplex PCR; the TCRdb copy retains only in-frame clones and omits some. The repertoire has about 190,000 clones, almost 75% of them found once; the top ten carry approximately 3.1%. The clonotype comes from a woman in her thirties in good health and CMV-seropositive. The sample taken for sequencing was PBMCs. V is TRBV19 and J is TRBJ2-5, with a weak D call TRBD1 (6 bases). CDR3 coding DNA: TGTGCCAGTAGTACCTCCGGGACATATCAAGAGACCCAGTACTTC. This sequence encodes CASSTSGTYQETQYF. Full variable domain (missing parts from reference TRBV19 and TRBJ2-5): DGGITQSPKYLFRKEGQNVTLSCEQNLNHDAMYWYRQDPGQGLRLIYYSQIVNDFQKGDIAEGYSVSREKKESFPLTVTSAQKNPTAFYLCASSTSGTYQETQYFGPGTRLLVL.